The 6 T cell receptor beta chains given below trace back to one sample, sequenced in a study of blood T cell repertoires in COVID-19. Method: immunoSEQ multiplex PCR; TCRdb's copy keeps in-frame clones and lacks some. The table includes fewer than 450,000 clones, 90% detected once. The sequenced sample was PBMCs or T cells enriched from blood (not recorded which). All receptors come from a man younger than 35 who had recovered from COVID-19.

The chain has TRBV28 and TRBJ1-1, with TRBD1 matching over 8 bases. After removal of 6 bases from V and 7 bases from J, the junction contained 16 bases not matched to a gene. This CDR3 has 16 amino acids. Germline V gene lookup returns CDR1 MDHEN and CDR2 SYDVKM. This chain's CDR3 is CASSRRSTGVVGEAFF. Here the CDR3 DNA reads TGTGCCAGCAGCCGAAGGTCGACAGGGGTTGTAGGTGAAGCTTTCTTT.

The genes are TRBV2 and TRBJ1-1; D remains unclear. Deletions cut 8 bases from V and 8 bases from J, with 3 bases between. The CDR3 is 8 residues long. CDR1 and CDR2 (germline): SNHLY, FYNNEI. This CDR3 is CASSEAFF. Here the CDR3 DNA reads TGTGCCAGCTCAGAAGCTTTCTTT.

The CDR3 nucleotides are TGTGCCAGCAGTTTGGGTGTTCCCAGGGATGGCTACACCTTC. It codes for CASSLGVPRDGYTF. This rearrangement joins TRBV28 to TRBJ1-2, with a weak D call TRBD1 (5 bases). Germline lookup yields CDR1 MDHEN and CDR2 SYDVKM. The CDR3 totals 14 residues. V gave up 3 bases and J gave up 6 bases, with 14 bases separating them.

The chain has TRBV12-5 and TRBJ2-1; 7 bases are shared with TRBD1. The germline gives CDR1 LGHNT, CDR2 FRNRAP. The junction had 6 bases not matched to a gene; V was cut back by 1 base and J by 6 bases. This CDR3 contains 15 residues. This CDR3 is CASGLGSRDSNEQFF. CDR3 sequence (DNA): TGTGCTAGTGGTTTGGGGTCCCGGGACAGCAATGAGCAGTTCTTC.

This chain's CDR3 is CASSKGAGRAYF. In DNA form, the CDR3 reads TGTGCCAGCAGTAAGGGAGCGGGGAGGGCGTATTTT. The rearrangement uses TRBV2 and TRBJ2-3, with TRBD2 identical over 7 bases. The CDR3 contains 12 residues. Germline-derived CDR1 and CDR2 are SNHLY and FYNNEI. Losses at the gene ends were 5 bases for V and 14 bases for J; bases not matched to a gene: 10.

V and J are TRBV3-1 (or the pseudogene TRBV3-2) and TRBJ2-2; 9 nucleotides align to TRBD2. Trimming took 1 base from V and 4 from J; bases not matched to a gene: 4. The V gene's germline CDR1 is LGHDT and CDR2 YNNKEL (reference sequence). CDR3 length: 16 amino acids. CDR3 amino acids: CASSQGSGGSTGELFF. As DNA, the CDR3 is TGTGCCAGCAGCCAAGGGAGCGGGGGGTCCACCGGGGAGCTGTTTTTT.